This T cell receptor beta chain originates from a study of monozygotic twins with cystic fibrosis. The table came from immunoSEQ multiplex PCR; TCRdb's copy has only in-frame clones and leaves some out. The sample contains about 23,000 clones, approximately 90% of which appear only once. Trimming cost V 6 bases and J 3 bases, with 12 bases left between them. The CDR3 contains 13 residues. Per germline, CDR1 MNHEY and CDR2 SVGAGI. This chain uses TRBV6-5 with TRBJ2-7; D perhaps matches TRBD1 (6 bases). The TCR comes from a girl aged 2 to 9 with cystic fibrosis. Specimen: blood. CDR3 in DNA: TGTGCCAGCAGATCGGACAGCTTCTACGAGCAGTACTTC. It codes for CASRSDSFYEQYF.